The 8 T cell receptor beta chains presented below share a single source sample, sequenced in a study of blood T cell repertoires in COVID-19. TCRdb's copy holds only in-frame clones and misses some; the assay was immunoSEQ multiplex PCR. The sample consists of tens of thousands of clones, about 80% of them appearing once. Sample: peripheral blood. These receptors were collected from a man in his sixties or seventies with acute or convalescent COVID-19.

This clone was seen once. The chain couples TRBV6-2 or TRBV6-3 to TRBJ1-5; 9 positions match TRBD1. The germline CDR1 and CDR2 sequences are MNHEY and SVGEGT. This CDR3 spans 13 amino acids. The trim removed 6 bases at V and 7 bases at J, leaving 4 bases unmatched. The CDR3: CASSPQGAQPQHF. CDR3 DNA: TGTGCCAGCAGCCCACAGGGGGCCCAGCCCCAGCATTTT.

The chain is built from TRBV19 and TRBJ1-5, with 9 bases lining up with TRBD1. The CDR3 covers 15 residues. The germline gives CDR1 LNHDA, CDR2 SQIVND (reference sequence). Trimming at V came to 5 bases and at J to 6 bases, leaving 8 bases not matched to a gene. CDR3 residues: CASSPLQGARQPQHF. CDR3 nucleotide sequence: TGTGCCAGTAGTCCCTTACAGGGGGCGCGTCAGCCCCAGCATTTT.

The V and J genes are TRBV27 and TRBJ1-3, with D perhaps TRBD1 (6 bases). V lost 2 bases to trimming and J lost 2 bases, with 7 bases between them. This CDR3 has 14 residues. Germline V gives CDR1 MNHEY, CDR2 SMNVEV (reference sequence). CDR3 residues: CASSLGGPGNTIYF. In nucleotides, the CDR3 is TGTGCCAGCAGTTTAGGGGGCCCTGGAAACACCATATATTTT.

V gene TRBV3-1 (or the pseudogene TRBV3-2) combines with J gene TRBJ2-1; 13 bases are a match to TRBD2. CDR3 length: 14 residues. V dropped 5 bases and J dropped 10; count of bases not matched to a gene: 5. CDR1 and CDR2 (germline): LGHDT, YNNKEL (reference sequence). The CDR3 is CASSSGTSGNEQFF. The CDR3 DNA sequence: TGTGCCAGCAGCTCCGGGACTAGCGGGAACGAGCAGTTCTTC.

Worth noting for this clone: Compared with germline, one end of the junction differs, possibly owing to a read error. The rearrangement links TRBV28 to TRBJ1-4, with D maybe TRBD1 (5 bases). Germline CDR1 reads MDHEN; CDR2 reads SYDVKM. The CDR3 is 11 residues long. The CDR3 region is CASSLGRTWVF. CDR3 sequence (DNA): TGTGCCAGCAGCCTGGGGCGAACCTGGGTTTTT.

This rearrangement joins TRBV4-1 to TRBJ2-5; D gene unclear. Germline V gene lookup returns CDR1 MGHRA and CDR2 YSYEKL. The CDR3 loop spans 14 amino acids. Deletions cut 2 bases from V and 5 bases from J, with 12 bases between. DNA of the CDR3: TGCGCCAGCAGCCAATCGTCAGGTTGGGAGACCCAGTACTTC. Amino acids: CASSQSSGWETQYF.

This clone has more than one count but fewer than ten. This chain joins TRBV7-2 and TRBJ2-3, with D perhaps matching TRBD1 (6 bases). The V gene's germline CDR1 is SGHTA and CDR2 FQGNSA. This CDR3 has 15 residues. V was trimmed by 0 bases and J by 2 bases, leaving 9 bases between them. The CDR3 DNA is TGTGCCAGCAGCTTAGCGGGGGCCCACACAGATACGCAGTATTTT. This translates into CASSLAGAHTDTQYF.

The CDR3 sequence is CASSLARGTGLKSRGGYTF. The DNA of the CDR3 is TGTGCCAGCAGCTTAGCTCGAGGGACAGGGTTAAAAAGTCGGGGAGGCTACACCTTC. V usage is TRBV11-2 and J usage is TRBJ1-2; TRBD1 aligns across 9 bases. J lost 8 bases, V lost 1 base, and 20 bases had no gene match. The CDR3 spans 19 residues. The germline gives CDR1 SGHAT, CDR2 FQNNGV. Complete variable domain (other parts from reference TRBV11-2 and TRBJ1-2): EAGVAQSPRYKIIEKRQSVAFWCNPISGHATLYWYQQILGQGPKLLIQFQNNGVVDDSQLPKDRFSAERLKGVDSTLKIQPAKLEDSAVYLCASSLARGTGLKSRGGYTFGSGTRLTVV.